The 17 T cell receptor beta chains presented below share a single source sample, sequenced in a study of CD8+ T cells in alopecia areata. CD4+ lymphocytes from about 5 patients underwent sorting into CD25+CD127- populations. cDNA prepared by RNA extraction and subsequent reverse transcription served as the template for sequencing. The assay was immunoSEQ multiplex PCR, and TCRdb's table has in-frame clones only and misses some. The sample carries 35,000 to 45,000 clones, around 50% recorded once. The sequencing sample was made of CD4+ Tregs sorted from blood. These TCRs come from a human donor with alopecia areata.

V and J are TRBV7-6 and TRBJ1-1, with D uncertain. The CDR3 loop spans 14 amino acids. Germline assignment: CDR1 SGHVS and CDR2 FNYEAQ. The ends were cut back, 2 bases at V and 1 base at J, with 8 bases in the middle. The CDR3 DNA follows: TGTGCCAGCAGCTTATCCGTCAGGAACACTGAAGCTTTCTTT. The encoded protein is CASSLSVRNTEAFF.

This rearrangement joins TRBV5-1 to TRBJ2-5; D is uncertain. This CDR3 spans 14 amino acids. Trimming removed 8 bases from V and 2 bases from J, with 16 bases in between. Germline CDR1 is SGHRS and CDR2 is YFSETQ. The CDR3 nucleotides read TGCGCCAGTTCGATCCCTGGGCCTCAAGAGACCCAGTACTTC. This encodes CASSIPGPQETQYF.

The chain employs TRBV5-4 and TRBJ1-2; the D gene is possibly TRBD1 (6 bases). Germline lookup yields CDR1 SGHNT and CDR2 YYREEE (reference sequence). CDR3 size: 12 residues. Trimming shortened V by 4 bases and J by 7 bases, and 11 bases separated the two germline ends. The CDR3 sequence: CASSPRGFGYTF. Written as DNA, the CDR3 is TGTGCCAGCAGCCCGAGGGGGTTTGGCTACACCTTC.

This clone has more than one count but fewer than ten. The chain combines TRBV4-3 with TRBJ2-7, with no clear D. CDR1 is LGHNA and CDR2 is YSLEER in the germline V gene. This CDR3 is built from 14 residues. The germline V and J ends were trimmed by 2 bases and 1 base, with 9 bases remaining between them. CDR3 amino acids: CASSQTALSYEQYF. Written as DNA, the CDR3 is TGCGCCAGCAGCCAAACTGCGTTGTCCTACGAGCAGTACTTC.

This clone has just one count. The chain joins TRBV27 to TRBJ1-6; D remains ambiguous. Looked up from germline, CDR1 is MNHEY and CDR2 is SMNVEV (reference sequence). This CDR3 has 18 amino acids. V was cut by 6 bases and J by 11 bases, with 29 bases left in between. The CDR3 loop reads CASRTHLLDRAGIPPLHF. CDR3 DNA: TGTGCCAGCAGAACCCATCTCCTGGATAGGGCCGGGATTCCACCCCTCCACTTT.

This clone occurred a few times. The chain couples TRBV18 to TRBJ2-7; 10 nucleotides match TRBD2. CDR1 is KGHSH, CDR2 LQKENI, per germline. The CDR3 has 14 residues. V was clipped by 6 bases and J by 3 bases; unmatched bases: 5. The CDR3 spells CASSQAGGVYEQYF. In DNA form, the CDR3 reads TGTGCCAGCTCCCAAGCGGGAGGGGTCTACGAGCAGTACTTC.

This sequence joins TRBV5-1 and TRBJ2-1; the D is unclear. Germline V gives CDR1 SGHRS, CDR2 YFSETQ. There are 15 residues in the CDR3. Deletions cut 2 bases from V and 4 bases from J, with 13 bases between. In nucleotides, the CDR3 is TGCGCCAGCAGCTTCGCGACCGCTGCTTACAATGAGCAGTTCTTC. It translates to CASSFATAAYNEQFF.

This chain uses TRBV4-3 with TRBJ1-3; D is ambiguous. Trimming removed 4 bases from V and 0 bases from J, with 16 bases in between. This CDR3 comprises 17 residues. Germline V gene data show CDR1 as LGHNA and CDR2 as YSLEER. CDR3 sequence (DNA): TGCGCCAGCAGCCCCTACTGGTCGTCCAGCTCTGGAAACACCATATATTTT. Protein: CASSPYWSSSSGNTIYF.

The chain has TRBV4-1 and TRBJ2-1; D is perhaps TRBD2 (6 bases). Germline V gene sequence: CDR1 MGHRA, CDR2 YSYEKL. This CDR3 region has 13 residues. Trimming removed 0 bases from V and 10 bases from J, with 10 bases in between. The CDR3 DNA sequence: TGCGCCAGCAGCCAAGAACGGGGGAGGGAGCAGTTCTTC. Protein product: CASSQERGREQFF.

The chain recombines TRBV25-1 with TRBJ2-6; D is uncertain. Trimming removed 3 bases at V and 4 bases at J, with 1 base between. The germline gives CDR1 MGHDK, CDR2 SYGVNS. This CDR3 contains 12 residues. This CDR3 is CASSEGANVLTF. The CDR3 nucleotides are TGTGCCAGCAGTGAGGGGGCCAACGTCCTGACTTTC.

This clone was recorded a few times. V gene TRBV5-1 combines with J gene TRBJ1-2, with D possibly matching TRBD1 (5 bases). The CDR3 sequence is 15 residues long. Trimming shortened V by 4 bases and J by 0 bases, and 13 bases separated the two germline ends. Germline V CDR1 and CDR2: SGHRS, YFSETQ. The CDR3 DNA sequence: TGCGCCAGCAGCGGGGACTTTCAAGCTAACTATGGCTACACCTTC. This translates into CASSGDFQANYGYTF.

This clone was counted only a few times. The chain employs TRBV11-2 and TRBJ2-7, with 7 positions matching TRBD1. The germline gives CDR1 SGHAT, CDR2 FQNNGV. Trimming took 1 base from V and 5 from J; bases not matched to a gene: 8. This CDR3 contains 15 residues. The CDR3 region is CASSLGLQGIDEQYF. In nucleotides, the CDR3 is TGTGCCAGCAGCTTAGGCTTACAGGGGATCGACGAGCAGTACTTC. Full variable domain (remainder filled in from reference TRBV11-2 and TRBJ2-7): EAGVAQSPRYKIIEKRQSVAFWCNPISGHATLYWYQQILGQGPKLLIQFQNNGVVDDSQLPKDRFSAERLKGVDSTLKIQPAKLEDSAVYLCASSLGLQGIDEQYFGPGTRLTVT.

This clone was recorded once. The chain joins TRBV7-9 to TRBJ1-1, with a weak D call TRBD1 (6 bases). This CDR3 comprises 14 residues. Germline V gives CDR1 SEHNR, CDR2 FQNEAQ (reference sequence). Trimming left V 3 bases short and J 9 bases short, with 17 bases between. As DNA, the CDR3 is TGTGCCAGCAGCTTTGGAGGACAGAGCCGTAAAGCTTTCTTT. As protein: CASSFGGQSRKAFF.

A few counts support this clone. CDR3 in amino acids: CASSLDTEAFF. DNA of the CDR3: TGTGCCAGCAGCTTAGATACTGAAGCTTTCTTT. This chain connects TRBV7-9 to TRBJ1-1; D not resolved. CDR1 SEHNR and CDR2 FQNEAQ come from the germline V gene (reference sequence). V was clipped by 1 base and J by 5 bases, with 2 bases between them. The CDR3 has 11 residues. Variable domain in full (rest from reference TRBV7-9 and TRBJ1-1): DTGVSQNPRHKITKRGQNVTFRCDPISEHNRLYWYRQTLGQGPEFLTYFQNEAQLEKSRLLSDRFSAERPKGSFSTLEIQRTEQGDSAMYLCASSLDTEAFFGQGTRLTVV.

This clone showed up just a few times. V usage is TRBV28 and J usage is TRBJ1-4; 7 bases map to TRBD1. The CDR3 has 15 residues. Germline CDR1 and CDR2: MDHEN and SYDVKM. V shed 5 bases and J 3 bases; nucleotides not matched to a gene: 6. The CDR3 region has the DNA TGTGCCAGCAGTGTAGGCCAGGGGGCTAATGAAAAACTGTTTTTT. This sequence encodes CASSVGQGANEKLFF.

The V and J genes are TRBV5-1 and TRBJ1-2; no firm D call. The CDR3 is 12 residues long. Germline-derived CDR1 and CDR2 are SGHRS and YFSETQ. Trimming removed 3 bases from V and 7 bases from J, with 10 bases in between. The chain's CDR3 is CASSSGLGGYTF. The CDR3 coding sequence is TGCGCCAGCAGCTCGGGTTTGGGTGGCTACACCTTC. Using reference TRBV5-1 and TRBJ1-2 for the parts outside the CDR3, the full variable domain is KAGVTQTPRYLIKTRGQQVTLSCSPISGHRSVSWYQQTPGQGLQFLFEYFSETQRNKGNFPGRFSGRQFSNSRSEMNVSTLELGDSALYLCASSSGLGGYTFGSGTRLTVV.

This clone was seen a few times. The chain couples TRBV5-1 to TRBJ1-1; D is unresolved. The length of the CDR3 is 12 residues. The germline V gene has CDR1 SGHRS and CDR2 YFSETQ. Trimming cost V 1 base and J 7 bases, with 8 bases left between them. The CDR3 bases are TGCGCCAGCAGCTTGACTGCCGATGAAGCTTTCTTT. Translating gives CASSLTADEAFF.